This T cell receptor (beta chain) stems from a study of Ad26.COV2.S vaccination and SARS-CoV-2 variants. Overall study context: Donor had been placed in the Ad26.COV2.S arm of the COV1001 trial.

Study-wide points: The TCR-based breadth and depth measures might underestimate overall T cell responses.

The table came from immunoSEQ multiplex PCR; TCRdb's copy has only in-frame clones and leaves some out. The sample yields some 640,000 clones, around 89% seen once. This clone was picked up a small number of times. Its antigen is as yet unknown. The treatment here: some 20 received Ad26.COV2.S at low or high dose, single or two shots; 5 received placebo; per-sample allocation not given. Material that was analyzed had been drawn on day 63 after the first vaccine or placebo injection. The donor's status was that of an adult aged 18-55 years in Boston. The CDR3 sequence is 15 residues long. V lost 3 bases and J lost 5; bases outside the gene matches: 6. Germline V lookup: CDR1 MNHEY, CDR2 SMNVEV (reference sequence).

The source of this sequence is a person between 18 and 60 years old who received the Ad26.COV2.S COVID-19 vaccine or a placebo. The chain carries TRBV27 and TRBJ2-1; 8 bases are shared with TRBD2. The input for sequencing was peripheral blood, taken in a trial of Ad26.COV2.S vaccine versus placebo. The CDR3 region is CASSLSSGSNNEQFF. The CDR3 DNA follows: TGTGCCAGCAGTTTGTCCAGCGGGAGCAACAATGAGCAGTTCTTC.